Listed below are T cell receptor beta chains from one sample, sequenced in a study of human T cells and chemical hapten exposure. MiXCR, applied by TCRdb to the RACE reads, yields one record per CDR3 protein. The data contain 350,000 to 450,000 distinct CDR3 sequences, 5% to 6.5% of them singletons. This specimen was whole blood, taken in connection with sensitization to the hapten diphenylcyclopropenone (DPC). All receptors derive from a woman aged 50 to 60 with alopecia areata. Some clones in this sample may be carry-over from other donors' samples. Both conserved end residues are part of each CDR3. D genes are given only for firm matches. Size is stated for part of the rows, as once, few or many counts, or as a class when the clone is expanded.

V gene,CDR3 length,J gene,D gene,clone size,CDR3 protein,CDR3 DNA
TRBV2,15,TRBJ2-3,NA,many,CASSEAPRDADTQYF,TGTGCCAGCAGTGAAGCTCCCCGGGACGCAGATACGCAGTATTTT
TRBV6-6,16,TRBJ2-3,TRBD1,many,CASSYGTGPGSDTQYF,TGTGCCAGCAGTTACGGGACAGGCCCCGGCTCAGATACGCAGTATTTT
TRBV9,16,TRBJ2-3,NA,few,CASSVDRVTSTDTQYF,TGTGCCAGCAGCGTAGACCGGGTCACTAGCACAGATACGCAGTATTTT
TRBV7-9,17,TRBJ2-4,TRBD1,NA,CASSLSGQGRTKNIQYF,TGTGCCAGCAGCTTATCCGGACAGGGGCGAACCAAAAACATTCAGTACTTC
TRBV7-7,15,TRBJ2-7,NA,few,CASSLGPGTSYEQYF,TGTGCCAGCAGCTTGGGTCCGGGGACGTCCTACGAGCAGTACTTC
TRBV7-6,16,TRBJ2-3,NA,many,CASSPVDSPSTDTQYF,TGTGCCAGCAGCCCCGTGGACAGCCCTAGCACAGATACGCAGTATTTT
TRBV5-1,14,TRBJ2-3,NA,few,CASSLEGFGDTQYF,TGCGCCAGCAGCTTGGAGGGTTTTGGAGATACGCAGTATTTT
TRBV7-2,15,TRBJ1-6,NA,NA,CASRSGQRYNSPLHF,TGTGCCAGCAGGTCCGGACAAAGATATAATTCACCCCTCCACTTT
TRBV27,18,TRBJ2-6,TRBD1,many,CASSRTGGAASGANVLTF,TGTGCCAGCAGTCGGACAGGGGGCGCAGCGTCTGGGGCCAACGTCCTGACTTTC
TRBV19,14,TRBJ1-4,NA,few,CASSSRRENEKLFF,TGTGCCAGCTCGTCTCGGAGGGAGAATGAAAAACTGTTTTTT
TRBV6-2/TRBV6-3,15,TRBJ2-3,TRBD2,NA,CASSSLAGVPDTQYF,TGTGCCAGCAGTTCCTTGGCGGGAGTTCCAGATACGCAGTATTTT
TRBV10-3,14,TRBJ1-2,NA,NA,CAITPGPSDYGYTF,TGTGCCATCACCCCGGGCCCTTCGGACTATGGCTACACCTTC
TRBV19,16,TRBJ1-1,NA,NA,CASGIGIGRVGTEAFF,TGTGCCAGTGGAATAGGGATCGGCCGGGTAGGCACTGAAGCTTTCTTT
TRBV5-4,16,TRBJ2-5,NA,few,CASSLELASYQETQYF,TGTGCCAGCAGCTTGGAGCTAGCGTCCTATCAAGAGACCCAGTACTTC
TRBV12-3/TRBV12-4,14,TRBJ2-7,TRBD1,few,CASRSRDRVNEQYF,TGTGCCAGCAGATCCCGGGACAGGGTCAACGAGCAGTACTTC
TRBV6-6,14,TRBJ1-1,NA,few,CASSYAESHTEAFF,TGTGCCAGCAGTTACGCAGAATCGCACACTGAAGCTTTCTTT
TRBV6-2/TRBV6-3,14,TRBJ1-1,TRBD1,few,CASSYPTGRNEAFF,TGTGCCAGCAGTTACCCGACAGGGCGTAATGAAGCTTTCTTT
TRBV12-3/TRBV12-4,12,TRBJ1-4,NA,many,CASSLGAGRLFF,TGTGCCAGCAGTTTGGGCGCAGGGAGGCTGTTTTTT
TRBV20-1,13,TRBJ1-2,NA,few,CSAIPWGRAGYTF,TGCAGTGCTATCCCCTGGGGCAGGGCTGGCTACACCTTC
TRBV5-1,16,TRBJ2-3,TRBD1,NA,CASSWGTGVFTDTQYF,TGCGCCAGCAGCTGGGGGACAGGGGTCTTCACAGATACGCAGTATTTT
TRBV12-3/TRBV12-4,11,TRBJ2-1,NA,many,CASRTGTLEFF,TGTGCCAGCAGGACCGGGACACTCGAGTTCTTC